The table lists the clone carrying this T cell receptor beta chain with many counts. The target antigen is unknown. Individual cDNA molecules were tagged with unique molecular identifiers. From the 5' RACE reads, TCRdb called clonotypes with MiXCR, one entry per CDR3 protein. The table records 50,000 to 70,000 distinct CDR3 sequences, 8% to 10% of them present only once. This sample stems from a study of early T cells in non-severe SARS-CoV-2 infection. About the study: Bulk RNA isolated from unsorted whole blood underwent sequencing; chains were not paired. Study-wide points: Using VDJdb, the matching emphasized anti-spike CD8 responses while missing private and CD4 specificities.

CDR1 and CDR2 from the germline V gene are SGDLS and YYNGEE. This CDR3 region has 16 residues. V dropped 0 bases and J dropped 0 bases, with 10 bases sitting between them. The chain employs TRBV9 and TRBJ2-1; D is uncertain. The sample consisted of whole blood. The origin of this receptor is an adult who was a healthcare worker with PCR-confirmed SARS-CoV-2 infection or an uninfected control (not recorded which). The CDR3 protein is CASSVGVAASYNEQFF. CDR3 nucleotide sequence: TGTGCCAGCAGCGTAGGCGTAGCAGCCTCCTACAATGAGCAGTTCTTC. Supplemented by reference TRBV9 and TRBJ2-1, the full variable domain reads DSGVTQTPKHLITATGQRVTLRCSPRSGDLSVYWYQQSLDQGLQFLIQYYNGEERAKGNILERFSAQQFPDLHSELNLSSLELGDSALYFCASSVGVAASYNEQFFGPGTRLTVL.